These 3 T cell receptor beta chains originate from one sample sequenced in a study of blood T cell repertoires in COVID-19. Libraries were prepared by immunoSEQ multiplex PCR; TCRdb keeps only in-frame clonotypes and omits some of them. The sample includes 380,000 or so clones, over 65% of them seen just once. The sequenced material came from peripheral blood. These TCRs come from a human donor with acute or convalescent COVID-19. The donor label of this sample is uncertain.

This chain links TRBV28 with TRBJ1-5; 8 nucleotides align to TRBD1. The trim removed 4 bases at V and 0 bases at J, leaving 8 bases unmatched. The CDR3 sequence is 17 residues long. From germline, CDR1 is MDHEN and CDR2 SYDVKM. CDR3 in amino acids: CASSSYRQGPSNQPQHF. DNA for the CDR3: TGTGCCAGCAGTTCTTACCGACAGGGGCCTAGCAATCAGCCCCAGCATTTT. Together with reference TRBV28 and TRBJ1-5, the CDR3 gives the full variable domain: DVKVTQSSRYLVKRTGEKVFLECVQDMDHENMFWYRQDPGLGLRLIYFSYDVKMKEKGDIPEGYSVSREKKERFSLILESASTNQTSMYLCASSSYRQGPSNQPQHFGDGTRLSIL.

This chain connects TRBV5-1 to TRBJ1-2; D gene ambiguous. The germline V gene has CDR1 SGHRS and CDR2 YFSETQ. This CDR3 is 15 amino acids long. The V end lost 6 bases, the J end lost 6 bases, and 21 bases lay between the germline ends. CDR3 loop: CASNWQLGVRHGYTF. CDR3 bases: TGCGCCAGCAACTGGCAGCTGGGCGTACGACATGGCTACACCTTC.

The genes are TRBV10-3 and TRBJ1-1, with 7 positions matching TRBD1. Unmatched junction bases numbered 9, after V lost 1 base and J lost 4 bases. The germline CDR1 and CDR2 sequences are ENHRY and SYGVKD. The CDR3 has 16 residues. The CDR3 DNA is TGTGCCATCAGTGAGTTTACAGGGGCTTTTTCCACTGAAGCTTTCTTT. Its translation: CAISEFTGAFSTEAFF.